The clone carrying this TCR beta chain was observed a few times. Its antigen is not identified. The germline V gene has CDR1 GTSNPN and CDR2 SVGIG (reference sequence). CDR3 length: 15 amino acids. V lost 0 bases to trimming and J lost 2 bases, with 13 bases between them. The data were taken from a study of T cells after posttransplantation cyclophosphamide. Study-wide results and caveats: Blood and skin or GI T cell repertoires showed limited TRB overlap.

The protocol was immunoSEQ multiplex PCR, while the TCRdb copy is restricted to in-frame clones and leaves out a portion. This sample comprises around 44,000 clones, none seen once only. The receptor's source is a man aged 40-55 years in good health, CMV-negative, and a related stem cell transplant donor. Input material: PBMCs. The V call is TRBV30, the J call TRBJ1-2, with TRBD1 as a possible D gene (5 bases). In DNA form, the CDR3 reads TGTGCCTGGAGTGTTCAGTGGGGCGAGAACTATGGCTACACCTTC. It encodes CAWSVQWGENYGYTF.